Here is one TCR beta chain with its context. This record belongs to a study of blood T cells in healthy people across ages. It was with a sample-barcoded 5' primer and a J-beta primer mix that a second PCR of about 7 to 12 cycles was run. TCRdb processed the 5' RACE reads anew with MiXCR; each CDR3 protein has one entry. The sample has roughly 930,000 distinct CDR3 sequences; roughly 43% are singletons. The clonotype comes from a man aged 30-40 years in good health. Sequencing was performed on blood.

CDR3 nucleotides: TGTGCCAGCAGAGGACTAGCGGGGGCAATAAGCACAGATACGCAGTATTTT. Protein: CASRGLAGAISTDTQYF. The rearrangement uses TRBV6-1 and TRBJ2-3; 13 positions match TRBD2. From germline, CDR1 is MNHNS and CDR2 SASEGT. The CDR3 length is 17 residues. Germline trimming cut 6 bases from V and 0 bases from J; bases unmatched to any gene: 6.